This T cell receptor beta chain appears in the sequencing data of a study of tumor-infiltrating lymphocytes in primary liver carcinoma (TCRdb year 2017). Study-level background: Of the five patients, three men and two women aged 30 to 69 years, four had hepatocellular carcinoma and one had combined HCC and intrahepatic cholangiocarcinoma. Technical replicate repertoires showed high reproducibility, with mean shared-clone rates about 0.86 and correlation coefficients above 0.95. Tumors of the five patients were stage T1-T3 N0M0 with maximum diameters of 4.2 to 10 cm. The study combined TCRbeta repertoire sequencing, expression microarrays and whole-exome sequencing across five regions of each liver tumor, with adjacent normal tissue and blood. Samples yielded roughly 3.5 to 7.13 million productive TCRbeta reads; read depth did not differ significantly between tissue types. A total of 35 or so specimens from 5 patients underwent TCRbeta repertoire sequencing, comprising roughly 25 tumor regions, 5 adjacent noncancerous liver tissues and 5 peripheral blood samples.

V lost 7 bases and J lost 0 bases; the stretch between them is 13 bases long. The CDR3 contains 15 residues, cysteine and phenylalanine counted. The sequence is cut down to CDR3 DNA, 45 bases in frame from base 1. Total RNA and DNA were co-extracted without cell sorting from roughly 20-30 mg of bulk tissue using the AllPrep DNA/RNA mini kit. Surgical resection was performed in China between November 2015 and 2016 on several patients with histopathologically diagnosed primary liver carcinoma. Patients had chronic HBV infection and were treatment-naive at sampling. Fresh tumor and adjacent tissue pieces were bisected; one half was stored in RNAlater at -80°C, the other sent for histology. Broad study findings and their caveats: Repertoire overlap was higher between tumor regions (mean about 35%) than tumor-adjacent (17%) or tumor-blood (approximately 15%) pairs, consistent with antigen-driven expansion. The top 250 clones accounted for a significantly greater share of the repertoire in tumors than in blood (p = 0.039). Since the samples were bulk and unsorted, there was no way to compare CD4+ and CD8+ T cell repertoires. Only the TCR beta chain was sequenced, which likely underestimates true repertoire diversity because unpaired alpha chains were not captured. Only four or five patients were included in the study, and the authors note that the findings should be validated in a larger study.

Starting from about 500 ng total RNA, TCRbeta-specific cDNA was produced by reverse transcription with a constant-region primer and ProtoScript II reverse transcriptase. TCRbeta libraries were built with three nested multiplex PCR rounds, a slightly modified ARM-PCR procedure. The first two PCR rounds used multiplex TRBV1-TRBV30 forward primers with a Cbeta reverse primer, each for about 11 cycles. Sample barcodes and Illumina adapters were added in a final 25-cycle PCR using Deep VentR polymerase. Before sequencing, amplicons of 200-500 bp were purified from gel using a QIAquick gel extraction kit. An Illumina HiSeq 2500 was used to sequence the TCRbeta amplicons with 250-bp paired-end reads. The published analysis was carried out like this. To recover full CDR3 sequences, reads were quality-trimmed using Trimmomatic v0.33 and paired reads were then merged using FLASH v1.2.11. MiGEC v1.2.1b assigned V, D and J germline segments to the rearranged TCRbeta sequences. Clonotype statistics and Shannon-Wiener diversity indices were calculated with VDJtools v1.0.0. Except for diversity analysis, only the 250 most abundant clonotypes of each sample were used in subsequent analyses to reduce sampling bias. TCRdb itself trimmed the public reads at Q25 with fastp, ran MiXCR and retained productive beta chains. Rows with one shared CDR3 protein collapse into an entry with the most common genes and DNA. It is TCRdb's table, rather than the study itself, that gives the V and J calls and clone size. This sample has tens of thousands of distinct CDR3 sequences in its table, and around 66% of those were observed once. The top ten constitute roughly 28% of the sample.

This clonotype was recorded only once. Its recognized antigen is unknown. Within one base of it there is no much larger clone, and no base qualities were kept. One read offers little support. Sequencing was done on a sample of tumor-adjacent normal liver tissue. The clonotype originates from a man aged 35 to 55 with primary liver carcinoma and hepatitis B virus infection. Recombination joined TRBV12-3 or TRBV12-4 with TRBJ2-1, with TRBD2 perhaps the D gene, on 6 matching bases. Read as DNA, the sequence is TGTGCCAGCATCTCAGCGGGCGCCTCCTACAATGAGCAGTTCTTC. Its protein product is CASISAGASYNEQFF.